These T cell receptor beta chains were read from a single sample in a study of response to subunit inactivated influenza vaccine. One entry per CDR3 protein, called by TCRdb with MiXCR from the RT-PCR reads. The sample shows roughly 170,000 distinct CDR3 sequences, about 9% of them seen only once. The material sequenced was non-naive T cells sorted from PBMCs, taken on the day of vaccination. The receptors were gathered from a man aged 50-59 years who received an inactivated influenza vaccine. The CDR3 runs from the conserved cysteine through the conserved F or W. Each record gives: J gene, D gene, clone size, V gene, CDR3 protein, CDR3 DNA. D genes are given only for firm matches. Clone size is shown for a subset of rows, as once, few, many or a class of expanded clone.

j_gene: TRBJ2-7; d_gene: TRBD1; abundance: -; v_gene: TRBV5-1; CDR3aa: CASSPAGGQGGYEQYF; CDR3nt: TGCGCCAGCAGCCCCGCCGGGGGACAGGGGGGCTACGAGCAGTACTTC
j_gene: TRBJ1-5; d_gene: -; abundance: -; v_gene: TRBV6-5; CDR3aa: CASSYGQRQPQHF; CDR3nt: TGTGCCAGCAGTTACGGTCAACGGCAGCCCCAGCATTTT
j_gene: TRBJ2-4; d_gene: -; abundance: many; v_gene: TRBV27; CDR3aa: CASRGPYRAGAKNIQYF; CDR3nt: TGTGCCAGCAGAGGACCCTACAGGGCCGGGGCCAAAAACATTCAGTACTTC
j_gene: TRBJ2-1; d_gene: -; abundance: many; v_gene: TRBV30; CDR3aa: CAWGEYNEQFF; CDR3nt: TGTGCCTGGGGGGAGTACAATGAGCAGTTCTTC
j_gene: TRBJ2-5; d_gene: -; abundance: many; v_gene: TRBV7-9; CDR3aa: CASSLSETQYF; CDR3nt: TGTGCCAGCAGCTTATCAGAGACCCAGTACTTC
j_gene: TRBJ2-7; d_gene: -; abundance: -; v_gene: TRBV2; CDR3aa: CASQNRITYEQYF; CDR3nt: TGTGCCAGCCAAAACAGGATAACCTACGAGCAGTACTTC
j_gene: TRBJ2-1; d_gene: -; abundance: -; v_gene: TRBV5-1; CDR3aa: CASTFDSPSLGEQFF; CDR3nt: TGCGCCAGCACCTTCGACAGCCCTTCCCTTGGTGAGCAGTTCTTC
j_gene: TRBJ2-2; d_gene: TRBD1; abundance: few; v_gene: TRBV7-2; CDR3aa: CASSFRQGAMRGELFF; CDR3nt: TGTGCCAGCAGCTTTCGACAGGGGGCAATGCGCGGGGAGCTGTTTTTT
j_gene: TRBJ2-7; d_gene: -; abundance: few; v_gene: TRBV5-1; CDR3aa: CASSSPDSGISYEQYF; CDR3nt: TGCGCCAGCAGCTCCCCGGATAGCGGAATCTCCTACGAGCAGTACTTC
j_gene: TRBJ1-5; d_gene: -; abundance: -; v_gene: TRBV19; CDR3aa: CASSTEFNQPQHF; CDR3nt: TGTGCCAGTAGTACAGAATTTAATCAGCCCCAGCATTTT
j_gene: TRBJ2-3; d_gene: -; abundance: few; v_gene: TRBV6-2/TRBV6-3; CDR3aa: CASRLSSGDSTDTQYF; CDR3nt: TGTGCCAGCAGGCTGTCGAGTGGGGACAGCACAGATACGCAGTATTTT
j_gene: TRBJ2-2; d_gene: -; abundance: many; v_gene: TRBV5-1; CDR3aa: CASSWSPAGELFF; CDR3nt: TGCGCCAGCAGCTGGAGTCCGGCCGGGGAGCTGTTTTTT
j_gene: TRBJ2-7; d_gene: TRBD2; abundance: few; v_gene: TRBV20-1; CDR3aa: CSAIGGEGTSGTYEQYF; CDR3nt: TGCAGTGCTATAGGGGGGGAAGGGACTAGCGGGACTTACGAGCAGTACTTC
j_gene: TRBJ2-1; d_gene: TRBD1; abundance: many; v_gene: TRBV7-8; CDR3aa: CASSFSRDRGGNEQFF; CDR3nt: TGTGCCAGCAGCTTCTCCCGGGACAGGGGGGGTAATGAGCAGTTCTTC
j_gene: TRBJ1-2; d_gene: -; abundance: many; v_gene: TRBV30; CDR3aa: CAWSVTGNYGYTF; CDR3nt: TGTGCCTGGAGTGTTACAGGGAACTATGGCTACACCTTC
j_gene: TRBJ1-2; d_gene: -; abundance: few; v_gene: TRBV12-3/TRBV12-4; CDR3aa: CASSSHKIAYGYTF; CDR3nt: TGTGCCAGCAGTTCCCACAAGATTGCGTATGGCTACACCTTC
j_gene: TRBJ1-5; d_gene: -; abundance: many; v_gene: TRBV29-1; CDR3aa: CSVETGYNQPQHF; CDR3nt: TGCAGCGTTGAAACAGGGTACAATCAGCCCCAGCATTTT
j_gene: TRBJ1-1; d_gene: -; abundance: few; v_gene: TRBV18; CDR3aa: CASSPLLTVNEAFF; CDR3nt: TGTGCCAGCTCACCCTTGCTCACGGTTAATGAAGCTTTCTTT
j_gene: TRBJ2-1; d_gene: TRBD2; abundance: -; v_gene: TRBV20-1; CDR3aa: CSTERGSYNEQFF; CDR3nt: TGCAGTACGGAGCGGGGCTCCTACAATGAGCAGTTCTTC
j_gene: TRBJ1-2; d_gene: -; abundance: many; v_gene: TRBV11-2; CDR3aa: CASSLRTGANYGYTF; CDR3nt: TGTGCCAGCAGCCTAAGGACTGGAGCTAACTATGGCTACACCTTC
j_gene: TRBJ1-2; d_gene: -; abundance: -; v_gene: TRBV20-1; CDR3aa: CSAPARDSTNYGYTF; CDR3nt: TGCAGTGCGCCCGCCCGGGACTCCACGAACTATGGCTACACCTTC
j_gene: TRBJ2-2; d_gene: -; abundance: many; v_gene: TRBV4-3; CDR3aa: CASSQDEGNTGELFF; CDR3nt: TGCGCCAGCAGCCAGGATGAGGGGAACACCGGGGAGCTGTTTTTT
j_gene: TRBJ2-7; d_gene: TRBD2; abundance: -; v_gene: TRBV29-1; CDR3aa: CSAIAGGPGGEQYF; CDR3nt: TGCAGCGCAATAGCGGGAGGGCCAGGAGGGGAGCAGTACTTC
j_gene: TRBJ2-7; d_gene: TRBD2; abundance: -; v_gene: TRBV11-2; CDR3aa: CASSQLAGSYEQYF; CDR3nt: TGTGCCAGCAGCCAACTAGCGGGGTCCTACGAGCAGTACTTC
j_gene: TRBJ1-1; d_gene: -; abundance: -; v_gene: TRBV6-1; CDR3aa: CASSERGQNTEAFF; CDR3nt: TGTGCCAGCAGTGAACGTGGGCAGAACACTGAAGCTTTCTTT
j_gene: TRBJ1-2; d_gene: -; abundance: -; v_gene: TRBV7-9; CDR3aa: CASSLFDYGYTF; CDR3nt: TGTGCCAGCAGCTTATTTGACTATGGCTACACCTTC
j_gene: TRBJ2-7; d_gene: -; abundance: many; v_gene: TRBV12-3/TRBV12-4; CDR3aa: CASSLGVWGLEQYF; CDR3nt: TGTGCCAGCAGTTTAGGGGTCTGGGGCCTCGAGCAGTACTTC
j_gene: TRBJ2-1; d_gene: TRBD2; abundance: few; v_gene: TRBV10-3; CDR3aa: CAIRTSGGHNEQFF; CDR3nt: TGTGCCATCAGGACTAGCGGGGGCCACAATGAGCAGTTCTTC
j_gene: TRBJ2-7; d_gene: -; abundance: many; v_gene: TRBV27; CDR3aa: CASSWDGFLAEYEQYF; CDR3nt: TGTGCCAGCAGTTGGGACGGTTTTCTAGCTGAGTACGAGCAGTACTTC
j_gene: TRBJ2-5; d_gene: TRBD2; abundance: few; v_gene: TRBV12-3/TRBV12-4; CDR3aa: CASSRTSGGLGTQYF; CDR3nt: TGTGCCAGCAGCAGGACTAGCGGGGGCCTGGGGACCCAGTACTTC
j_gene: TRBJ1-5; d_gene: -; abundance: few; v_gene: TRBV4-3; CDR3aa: CASSQQTGTTQPQHF; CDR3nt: TGCGCCAGCAGCCAACAAACAGGGACTACTCAGCCCCAGCATTTT
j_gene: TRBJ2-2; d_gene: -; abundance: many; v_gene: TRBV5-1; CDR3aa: CASSSPGLPFPSTNTGELFF; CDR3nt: TGCGCCAGCAGCTCCCCGGGACTGCCCTTCCCCTCAACAAACACCGGGGAGCTGTTTTTT
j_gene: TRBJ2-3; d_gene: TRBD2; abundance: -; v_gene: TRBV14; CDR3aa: CASSQGGLGPTDTQYF; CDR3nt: TGTGCCAGCAGCCAAGGGGGACTAGGACCGACAGATACGCAGTATTTT
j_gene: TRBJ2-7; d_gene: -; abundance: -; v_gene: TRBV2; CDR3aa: CASSEALHGAGRGEQYF; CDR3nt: TGTGCCAGCAGTGAAGCGCTTCACGGGGCAGGGCGGGGCGAGCAGTACTTC
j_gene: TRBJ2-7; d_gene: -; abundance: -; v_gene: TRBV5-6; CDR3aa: CASSPGHRDYEQYF; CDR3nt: TGTGCCAGCAGCCCCGGGCACAGGGACTACGAGCAGTACTTC
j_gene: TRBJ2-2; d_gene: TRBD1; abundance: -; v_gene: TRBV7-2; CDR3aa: CASSSRQGTGELFF; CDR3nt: TGTGCCAGCAGCTCTCGACAGGGAACCGGGGAGCTGTTTTTT